The present T cell receptor beta chain was sequenced within a study of CD4 T cells in relation to SARS-CoV-2 and coronaviruses. About the study: After less than eleven days of antigen culture, PBMC TCR beta CDR3s were sequenced. No peptide or an HIV-1 Nef peptide pool served as negative control.

The unexposed donors gave CD4+ T cells in about 2011-2019, prior to COVID-19. The cells were cultured for about 10 days before CD4+ T cells were isolated. Testing used SARS-CoV-2 S/N and four cold-coronavirus spikes on unexposed-donor CD4+ T cells, cells permitting. The length of the CDR3 is 14 residues. Germline V gene lookup returns CDR1 SNHLY and CDR2 FYNNEI. The V gene end was trimmed by 8 bases and the J gene end by 3 bases; junction bases not matched to a gene: 6. Worth noting for this clone: What it binds is not known.

The method was immunoSEQ multiplex PCR; TCRdb's version includes in-frame clones alone and lacks a portion of them. The sample carries about 29,000 clones, approximately 79% recorded once. Study conclusions and caveats: Roughly 65% of donors had memory CD4+ clonotypes crossrecognizing SARS-CoV-2 and common cold coronavirus spike.

The sequenced sample consisted of CD4+ T cells from PBMCs, cultured in vitro. This sequence was found in a human donor in good health. V gene TRBV2 combines with J gene TRBJ2-1; 8 bases match TRBD2. The CDR3 protein is CASVFGGGYNEQFF. The DNA for the CDR3 is TGTGCCAGCGTGTTCGGGGGGGGCTACAATGAGCAGTTCTTC. Using reference TRBV2 and TRBJ2-1 for the parts outside the CDR3, the full variable domain is EPEVTQTPSHQVTQMGQEVILRCVPISNHLYFYWYRQILGQKVEFLVSFYNNEISEKSEIFDDQFSVERPDGSNFTLKIRSTKLEDSAMYFCASVFGGGYNEQFFGPGTRLTVL.